The T cell receptor beta chain described here comes from a study of T cell responses to AZD1222 COVID-19 vaccine. Findings of the study overall: Repertoires were collected only later (after the peak T cell response had occurred).

Assay used: immunoSEQ multiplex PCR; TCRdb lists only in-frame clones, some missing. Of around 150,000 clones listed, more than 90% were seen once; the top ten hold 1.5% to 2%. In its sample, this clone was seen a few times. Its antigen is not known. The sequences come from peripheral blood, collected on day 0 of AZD1222 vaccination. The source is an adult in good health.

CDR3: CASSRGQGLSYEQYF. The CDR3 region has the DNA TGTGCCAGCAGCCGTGGGCAGGGTCTATCCTACGAGCAGTACTTC. This rearrangement joins TRBV7-9 to TRBJ2-7; D may be TRBD1 (5 bases). CDR3 length equals 15 residues. CDR1 and CDR2 from the germline V gene are SEHNR and FQNEAQ (reference sequence). Trimming took off 5 bases at V and 1 base at J, with 15 bases between the two ends.